This entry features one TCR beta chain sequence. Which antigen it targets is not known. Base qualities are missing; no much larger clone stands one base away. This record comes from a study of T-cell memory formation after mild COVID-19 (dated by TCRdb to 2020 to 2023). Broadly, across the study: TCR sequence clusters from the two donors were found to be largely donor specific. The cohort comprised two young, previously healthy adult volunteers, one female and one male. T-cell clones expanding and contracting after mild COVID-19 in a couple of donors were tracked by longitudinal TCRalpha and TCRbeta repertoire sequencing.

At the junction V is shortened by 6 bases and J by 4 bases, with 15 bases in between. The CDR3 goes from the cysteine to the phenylalanine over 14 residues. Left in the record is the CDR3 DNA by itself, 42 bases read in frame from the first base. The CDR1 and CDR2 encoded by the germline V gene (reference sequence) are MNHNY and SVGAGI. Ficoll-Paque density gradient centrifugation was the method used to isolate PBMCs. What the study reported, not specific to this receptor: Clones contracting from day 15 to 85 had balanced CD4/CD8 phenotypes, while a second wave expanding from day 15 to 37 was biased towards CD4+. SARS-CoV-2 specificity was not confirmed for the second-wave clones peaking on day 37. Contracting CD4+ clones turned up mainly in the CM and EM memory subsets, whereas EMRA was where CD8+ clones were enriched. Some responding clones were detected in pre-infection memory, which suggested that pre-existing cross-reactive memory T cells had joined the SARS-CoV-2 response. Only a couple of mild cases were covered in the study, and larger cohorts including severe cases with pre-infection samples were considered necessary.

The listed sequencing device is Illumina NovaSeq 6000. TCRalpha and TCRbeta cDNA libraries were constructed by 5'RACE with constant-segment primers, with sample barcodes and unique molecular identifiers being introduced. RNA was extracted from every sample with Trizol reagent. The libraries were amplified in two PCR steps, and the second step added a second sample barcode and Illumina TruSeq adapters. Sequencing of the libraries was done on an Illumina NovaSeq, producing 2 x 150 bp paired-end reads. As for the original processing: The reads were demultiplexed and collapsed into UMI-guided consensus sequences using migec v1.2.7. With mixcr v2.1.11, UMI consensuses were aligned to TRA and TRB V and J templates and assembled into clonotypes. Expanded or contracted clonotypes were those called significant by both edgeR and NoisET, with noise models trained on biological replicates. For edgeR calls, the thresholds were a false discovery rate-adjusted p below 0.01 and a log2 fold-change of 1. As an exploratory analysis of dynamics, max-normalized trajectories of the 1000 most abundant clonotypes were examined by PCA with hierarchical clustering. The CD4 or CD8 phenotype of responding clones was assigned using the separately sequenced CD4+ and CD8+ repertoires. Clones were called with MiXCR by TCRdb after fastp trimmed the public reads at Q25, and only in-frame beta chains were retained. Identical CDR3 protein sequences are pooled into one entry, listed with their most common genes and DNA. V and J calls and clone size were set by TCRdb, not the authors. The sample table records about 110,000 distinct CDR3 sequences; about 18% of these occur just once. In total, the top ten clones hold roughly 31% of the sample.

The receptor's source is an adult woman who had mild COVID-19 (a few samples of this study predate the infection). The sample titles of this study are shuffled in the database, so cell type and time point are left out; the donor was told from shared clones. The V and J segments used are TRBV6-6 and TRBJ2-5; TRBD2 is a weak D gene call, 5 bases matching. Sequencing input: PBMCs or a T cell subset sorted from them (not recorded which). The sequenced DNA: TGTGCCAGCAGCCTTCTGGGCGGGTCAGAGACCCAGTACTTC. The translation is CASSLLGGSETQYF.